This T cell receptor (beta chain) came from a study of blood T cell repertoires in COVID-19. Study in general: COVID-19 samples, acute and convalescent, were from the United States, Italy and Spain. The cDNA or gDNA used as material had been derived from T cells, B-cell-depleted T cells, or PBMCs.

The sample holds a few counts of this clone. This CDR3 comprises 13 residues. The ends were cut back, 1 base at V and 6 bases at J, with 6 bases in the middle. CDR1 and CDR2 (germline): LNHDA, SQIVND (reference sequence). In the original processing: Estimation of nucleated cell counts was performed using reference gene primer amplification. Data came from immunoSEQ multiplex PCR; TCRdb stores just in-frame clones and leaves some out. The V and J calls and clone size were taken over from that table, and D and trimming were inferred from the DNA. The sample shows about 150,000 clones, approximately 90% of them seen only once.

This clonotype originated in a human donor in a cohort sampled during active COVID-19. This chain links TRBV19 with TRBJ2-2; no clear D gene. What was sequenced was peripheral blood. The CDR3 protein is CASSIGRAGELFF. CDR3 coding DNA: TGTGCCAGTAGTATAGGTCGCGCCGGGGAGCTGTTTTTT. Variable domain in full (rest from reference TRBV19 and TRBJ2-2): DGGITQSPKYLFRKEGQNVTLSCEQNLNHDAMYWYRQDPGQGLRLIYYSQIVNDFQKGDIAEGYSVSREKKESFPLTVTSAQKNPTAFYLCASSIGRAGELFFGEGSRLTVL.